The T cell receptor (beta chain) under discussion was sequenced for a study of cytomegalovirus exposure and HLA in healthy donors. Overall study results and limits: TCR beta V- and J-gene trimming was later associated with a missense DCLRE1C variant. The study carried out a later analysis of TCR beta sequences. It associated some 17,000 of them with specific HLA alleles at a false discovery rate of 0.05. Earlier findings revealed that most TCR beta V segments proved productive either about 87% or about 30% of the time.

Per the germline V gene, CDR1 is GTSNPN and CDR2 is SVGIG (reference sequence). This CDR3 has 12 amino acids. Deletions cut 0 bases from V and 4 bases from J, with 7 bases between. PCR primers comprised 60 Vbeta and 13 Jbeta primers. Assay: immunoSEQ multiplex PCR; the TCRdb copy retains only in-frame clones and omits some. The sample lists approximately 170,000 clones, 60% to 85% seen once, with more than 6% in the top ten. Remarks on this clone: Its specificity is not known. In the same sample, other DNA sequences code for this CDR3.

The sequence came from a woman between 40 and 50 years old in good health and CMV-seropositive. The sample was PBMCs. The chain combines TRBV30 with TRBJ2-7, with a possible D match to TRBD2 (5 bases). The CDR3 DNA reads TGTGCCTGGAGTGTACGGGGATACGAGCAGTACTTC. It specifies CAWSVRGYEQYF. The variable domain in full, with the rest retrieved from reference TRBV30 and TRBJ2-7, is SQTIHQWPATLVQPVGSPLSLECTVEGTSNPNLYWYRQAAGRGLQLLFYSVGIGQISSEVPQNLSASRPQDRQFILSSKKLLLSDSGFYLCAWSVRGYEQYFGPGTRLTVT.